Here is one T cell receptor beta chain with its context. Its antigen remains undetermined. Base qualities are missing; no much larger clone stands one base away. These data belong to a study of technical replicates of blood from several donors (TCRdb year 2017). Receptors were amplified or captured by the immunoSEQ multiplex PCR assay. Drawn from immuneACCESS, this table holds only the in-frame rearrangements with V and J called that TCRdb kept. Clones are partly lost; checked studies trace under half to an unresolved V gene and leave the rest unexplained. The sample table contains 67,000 or so clones; only one count was recorded for over 85% of them. Approximately 0.34% of the sample is taken by the ten largest. Counted from cysteine to phenylalanine, this CDR3 has 13 amino acids. Only the CDR3 part of the read is kept: 39 bases, read in frame from the first base. According to the germline V gene, CDR1 reads SGDLS and CDR2 reads YYNGEE. Germline trimming amounts to 4 bases on V and 5 bases on J, with 5 as the count of junction bases outside the gene matches.

The receptor was isolated from a human donor in good health. The sequencing sample was made of T cells isolated from PBMCs. The chain joins TRBV9 to TRBJ2-7; 8 central bases correspond to TRBD2. The DNA sequence follows: TGTGCCAGCAGCCGGGGGGGTAGGGACGAGCAGTACTTC. Its amino acids are CASSRGGRDEQYF.